This TCR beta chain was captured by sequencing in a study of shared clonotypes between healthy human individuals. Deep-level settings were used for running the assay. The table came from immunoSEQ multiplex PCR; TCRdb's copy has only in-frame clones and leaves some out. The data hold 2 million to 2.5 million clones, with approximately 93% observed a single time. Study-level results: Lower generation probabilities were found for non-shared clonotypes than for those shared by all four donors. Only blood underwent sampling, and tissue repertoires likely differ.

Germline assignment: CDR1 SGDLS and CDR2 YYNGEE. V gave up 0 bases and J gave up 4 bases, with 11 bases separating them. The CDR3 runs to 15 residues. To note about this clone: The antigen remains undetermined.

Free of recent acute infections or vaccinations, the donors were healthy HIV-negative adults. The source of this sequence is a man in his late teens or twenties in good health. Some clones in this sample may be carry-over from other donors' samples. The chain carries TRBV9 and TRBJ1-3; D not certain. Sequences were obtained from naive CD4+ T cells from PBMCs. The sample's subset: CD45RA+ positively selected. CDR3 in amino acids: CASSVDPKGGNTIYF. The DNA for the CDR3 is TGTGCCAGCAGCGTAGACCCCAAAGGGGGAAACACCATATATTTT.